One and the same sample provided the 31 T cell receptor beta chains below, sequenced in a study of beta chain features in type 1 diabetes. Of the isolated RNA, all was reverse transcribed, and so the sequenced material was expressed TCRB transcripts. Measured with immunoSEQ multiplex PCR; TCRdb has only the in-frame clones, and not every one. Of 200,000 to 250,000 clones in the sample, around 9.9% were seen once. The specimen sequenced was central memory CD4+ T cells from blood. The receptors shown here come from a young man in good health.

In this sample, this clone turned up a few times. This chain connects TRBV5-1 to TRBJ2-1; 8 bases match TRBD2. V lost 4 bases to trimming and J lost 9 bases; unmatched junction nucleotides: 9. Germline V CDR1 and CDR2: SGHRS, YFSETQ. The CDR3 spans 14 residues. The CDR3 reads CASSLLADGGEQFF. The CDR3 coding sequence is TGCGCCAGCAGCCTACTAGCGGACGGCGGTGAGCAGTTCTTC. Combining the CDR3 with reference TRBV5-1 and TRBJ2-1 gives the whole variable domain KAGVTQTPRYLIKTRGQQVTLSCSPISGHRSVSWYQQTPGQGLQFLFEYFSETQRNKGNFPGRFSGRQFSNSRSEMNVSTLELGDSALYLCASSLLADGGEQFFGPGTRLTVL.

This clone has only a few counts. CDR3 loop: CASSWDGDQPQHF. In DNA, the CDR3 is TGTGCCAGCAGCTGGGACGGGGATCAGCCCCAGCATTTT. This chain connects TRBV7-9 to TRBJ1-5, with D maybe TRBD1 (5 bases). V was clipped by 4 bases and J by 5 bases, with 9 bases between them. Germline CDR1 is SEHNR and CDR2 is FQNEAQ (reference sequence). This CDR3 contains 13 residues.

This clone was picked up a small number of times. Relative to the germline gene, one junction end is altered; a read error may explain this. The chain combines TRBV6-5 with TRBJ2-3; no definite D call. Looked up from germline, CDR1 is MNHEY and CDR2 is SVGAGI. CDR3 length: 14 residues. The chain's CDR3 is CAISVGGVPDTQYF. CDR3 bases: TGTGCCATCAGTGTGGGTGGAGTACCAGATACGCAGTATTTT.

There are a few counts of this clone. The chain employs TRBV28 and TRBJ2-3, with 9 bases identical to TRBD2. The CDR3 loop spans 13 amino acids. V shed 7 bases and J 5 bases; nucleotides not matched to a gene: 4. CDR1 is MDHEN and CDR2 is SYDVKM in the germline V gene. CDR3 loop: CASTAGGLDTQYF. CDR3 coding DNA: TGTGCCAGCACGGCGGGAGGGCTAGATACGCAGTATTTT.

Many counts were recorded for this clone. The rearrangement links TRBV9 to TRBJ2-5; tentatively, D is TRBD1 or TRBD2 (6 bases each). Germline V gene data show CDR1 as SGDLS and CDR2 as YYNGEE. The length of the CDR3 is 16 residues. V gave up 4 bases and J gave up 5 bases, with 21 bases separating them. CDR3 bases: TGTGCCAGCAGCCCCAGCGAGGGGGGCCCTTGGGAGACCCAGTACTTC. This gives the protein CASSPSEGGPWETQYF.

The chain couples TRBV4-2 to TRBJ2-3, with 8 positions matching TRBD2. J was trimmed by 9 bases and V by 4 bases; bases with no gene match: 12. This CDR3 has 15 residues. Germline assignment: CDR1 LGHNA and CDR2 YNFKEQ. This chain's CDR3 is CASSPGGSGAETQYF. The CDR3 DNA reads TGTGCCAGCAGCCCCGGCGGTAGCGGGGCTGAAACGCAGTATTTT.

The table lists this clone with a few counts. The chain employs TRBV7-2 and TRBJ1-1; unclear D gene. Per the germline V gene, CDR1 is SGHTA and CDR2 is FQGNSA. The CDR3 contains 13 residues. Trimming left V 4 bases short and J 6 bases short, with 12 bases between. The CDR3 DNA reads TGTGCCAGCAGCTCCTCATCAGGCGCTGAAGCTTTCTTT. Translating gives CASSSSSGAEAFF.

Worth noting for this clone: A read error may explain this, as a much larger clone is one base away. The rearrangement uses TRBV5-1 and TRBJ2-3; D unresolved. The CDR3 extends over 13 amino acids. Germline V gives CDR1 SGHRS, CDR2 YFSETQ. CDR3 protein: CASRLDSTDTQYF. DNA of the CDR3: TGCGCCAGCAGATTGGACAGCACAGATACGCAGTATTTT.

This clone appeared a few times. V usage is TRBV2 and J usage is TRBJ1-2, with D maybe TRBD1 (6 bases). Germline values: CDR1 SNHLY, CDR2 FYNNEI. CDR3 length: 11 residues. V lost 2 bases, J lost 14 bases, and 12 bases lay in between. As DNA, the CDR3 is TGTGCCAGCAGTGAACCGGGGGGCAGGACCTTC. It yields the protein CASSEPGGRTF.

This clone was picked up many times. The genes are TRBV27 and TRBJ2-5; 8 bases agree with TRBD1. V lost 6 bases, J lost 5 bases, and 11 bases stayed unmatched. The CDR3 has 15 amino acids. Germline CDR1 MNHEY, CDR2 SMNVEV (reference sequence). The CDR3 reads CASSLYGQGIETQYF. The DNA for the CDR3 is TGTGCCAGCAGCCTCTATGGACAGGGAATTGAGACCCAGTACTTC.

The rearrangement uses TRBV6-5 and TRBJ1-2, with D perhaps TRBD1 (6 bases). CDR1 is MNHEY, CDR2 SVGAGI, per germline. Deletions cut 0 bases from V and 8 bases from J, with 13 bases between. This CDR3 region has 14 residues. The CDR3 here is CASSYSFDRLGYTF. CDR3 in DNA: TGTGCCAGCAGTTACTCGTTTGACAGGTTGGGCTACACCTTC.

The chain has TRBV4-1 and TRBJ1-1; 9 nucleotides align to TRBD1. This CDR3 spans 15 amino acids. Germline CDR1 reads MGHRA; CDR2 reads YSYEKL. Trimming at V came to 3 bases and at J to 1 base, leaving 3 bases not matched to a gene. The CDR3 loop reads CASSQVDRGNTEAFF. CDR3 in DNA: TGCGCCAGCAGCCAGGTGGACAGGGGGAACACTGAAGCTTTCTTT.

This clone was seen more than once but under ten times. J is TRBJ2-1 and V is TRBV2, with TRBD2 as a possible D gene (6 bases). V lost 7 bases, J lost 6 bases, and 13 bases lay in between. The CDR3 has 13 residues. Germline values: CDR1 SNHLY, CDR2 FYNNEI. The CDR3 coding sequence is TGTGCCAGCACTAGGAGGGTGGGCAATGAGCAGTTCTTC. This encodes CASTRRVGNEQFF.

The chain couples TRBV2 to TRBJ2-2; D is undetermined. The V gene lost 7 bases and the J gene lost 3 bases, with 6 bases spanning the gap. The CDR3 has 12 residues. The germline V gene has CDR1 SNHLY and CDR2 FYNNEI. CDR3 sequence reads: CASTPDTGELFF. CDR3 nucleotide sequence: TGTGCCAGCACCCCCGACACCGGGGAGCTGTTTTTT.

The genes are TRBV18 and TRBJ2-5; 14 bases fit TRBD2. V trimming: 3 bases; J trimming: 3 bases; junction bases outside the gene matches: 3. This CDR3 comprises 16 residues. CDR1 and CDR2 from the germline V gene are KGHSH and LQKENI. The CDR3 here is CASSPRLAGGEETQYF. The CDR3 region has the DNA TGTGCCAGCTCACCCAGACTAGCGGGAGGGGAAGAGACCCAGTACTTC.

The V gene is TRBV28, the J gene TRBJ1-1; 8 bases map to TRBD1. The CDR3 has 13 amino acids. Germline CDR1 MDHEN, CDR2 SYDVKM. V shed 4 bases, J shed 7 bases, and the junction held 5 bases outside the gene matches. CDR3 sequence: CASSWRQGNEAFF. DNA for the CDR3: TGTGCCAGCAGTTGGAGACAGGGGAATGAAGCTTTCTTT.

This CDR3 reads CASSARLNTGELFF. The CDR3 nucleotides are TGTGCCAGCAGCGCAAGACTGAACACCGGGGAGCTGTTTTTT. The chain couples TRBV7-2 to TRBJ2-2; D is undetermined. Trimming took off 5 bases at V and 1 base at J, with 8 bases between the two ends. The CDR3 has 14 residues. The germline gives CDR1 SGHTA, CDR2 FQGNSA.

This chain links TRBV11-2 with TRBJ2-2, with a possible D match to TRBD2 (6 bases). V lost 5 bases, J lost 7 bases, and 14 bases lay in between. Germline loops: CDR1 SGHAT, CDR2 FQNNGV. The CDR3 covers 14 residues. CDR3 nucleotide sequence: TGTGCCAGCAGCCAAACTAGCCTGGACGGGGAGCTGTTTTTT. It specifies CASSQTSLDGELFF.

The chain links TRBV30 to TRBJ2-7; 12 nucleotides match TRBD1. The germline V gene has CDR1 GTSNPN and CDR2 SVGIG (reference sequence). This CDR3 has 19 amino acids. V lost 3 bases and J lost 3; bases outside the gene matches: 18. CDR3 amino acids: CAWSARRDRGRSELYEQYF. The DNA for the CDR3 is TGTGCCTGGAGCGCTCGCCGGGACAGGGGGCGGTCAGAGCTCTACGAGCAGTACTTC.

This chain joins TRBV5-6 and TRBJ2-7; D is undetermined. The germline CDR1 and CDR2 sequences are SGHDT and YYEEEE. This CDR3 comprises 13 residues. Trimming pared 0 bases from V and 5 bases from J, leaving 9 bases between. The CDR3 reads CASSLGVGNEQYF. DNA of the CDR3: TGTGCCAGCAGCTTGGGAGTGGGCAACGAGCAGTACTTC.

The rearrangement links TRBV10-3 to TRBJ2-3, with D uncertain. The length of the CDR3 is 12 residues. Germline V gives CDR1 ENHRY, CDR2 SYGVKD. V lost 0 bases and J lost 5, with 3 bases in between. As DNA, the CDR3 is TGTGCCATCAGTGAGTCGCAAGATACGCAGTATTTT. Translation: CAISESQDTQYF.

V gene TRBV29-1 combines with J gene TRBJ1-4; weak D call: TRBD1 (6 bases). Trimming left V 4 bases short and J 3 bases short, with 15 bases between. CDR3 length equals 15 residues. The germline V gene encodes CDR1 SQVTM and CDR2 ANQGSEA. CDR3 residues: CSVVGRGGANEKLFF. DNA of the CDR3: TGCAGCGTTGTAGGTCGAGGGGGAGCTAATGAAAAACTGTTTTTT. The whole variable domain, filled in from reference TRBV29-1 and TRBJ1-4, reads SAVISQKPSRDICQRGTSLTIQCQVDSQVTMMFWYRQQPGQSLTLIATANQGSEATYESGFVIDKFPISRPNLTFSTLTVSNMSPEDSSIYLCSVVGRGGANEKLFFGSGTQLSVL.

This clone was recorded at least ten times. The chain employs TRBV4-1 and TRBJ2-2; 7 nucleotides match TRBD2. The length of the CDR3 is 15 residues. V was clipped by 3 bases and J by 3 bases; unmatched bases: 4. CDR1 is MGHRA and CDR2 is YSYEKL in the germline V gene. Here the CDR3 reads CASSQSGRDTGELFF. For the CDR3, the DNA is TGCGCCAGCAGCCAGTCAGGGAGGGACACCGGGGAGCTGTTTTTT.

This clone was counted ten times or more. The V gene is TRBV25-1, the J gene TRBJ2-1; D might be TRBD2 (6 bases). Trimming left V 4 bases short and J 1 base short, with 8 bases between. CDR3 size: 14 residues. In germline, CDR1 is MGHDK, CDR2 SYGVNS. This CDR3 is CASSVAVSYNEQFF. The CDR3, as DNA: TGTGCCAGCAGTGTAGCGGTATCCTACAATGAGCAGTTCTTC.

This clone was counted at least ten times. The CDR3 region is CASSQDMGDTQYF. The CDR3 nucleotides read TGCGCCAGCAGCCAAGATATGGGAGATACGCAGTATTTT. The rearrangement uses TRBV4-3 and TRBJ2-3; D gene uncertain. In germline, CDR1 is LGHNA, CDR2 YSLEER. The CDR3 length is 13 residues. V lost 0 bases, J lost 5 bases, and 6 bases lay in between.

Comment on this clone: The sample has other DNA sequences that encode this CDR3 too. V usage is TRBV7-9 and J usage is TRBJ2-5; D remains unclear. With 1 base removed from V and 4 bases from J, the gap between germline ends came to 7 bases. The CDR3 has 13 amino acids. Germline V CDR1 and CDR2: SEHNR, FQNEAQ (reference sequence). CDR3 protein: CASSLERGETQYF. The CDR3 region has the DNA TGTGCCAGCAGCTTAGAACGCGGAGAGACCCAGTACTTC.

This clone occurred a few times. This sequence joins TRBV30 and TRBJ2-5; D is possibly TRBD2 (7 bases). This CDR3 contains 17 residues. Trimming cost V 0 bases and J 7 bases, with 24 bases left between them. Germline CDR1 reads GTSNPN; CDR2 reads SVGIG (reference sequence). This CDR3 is CAWSVPLAKGGWLTQYF. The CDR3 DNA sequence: TGTGCCTGGAGTGTACCACTAGCGAAAGGGGGGTGGCTGACCCAGTACTTC.

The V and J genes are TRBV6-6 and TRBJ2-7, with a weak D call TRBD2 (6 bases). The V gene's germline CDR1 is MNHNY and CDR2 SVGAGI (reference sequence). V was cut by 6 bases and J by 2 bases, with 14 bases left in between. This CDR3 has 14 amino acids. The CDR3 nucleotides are TGTGCCAGCAGCCAGTGGGGGGTCGCCTACGAGCAGTACTTC. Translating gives CASSQWGVAYEQYF.

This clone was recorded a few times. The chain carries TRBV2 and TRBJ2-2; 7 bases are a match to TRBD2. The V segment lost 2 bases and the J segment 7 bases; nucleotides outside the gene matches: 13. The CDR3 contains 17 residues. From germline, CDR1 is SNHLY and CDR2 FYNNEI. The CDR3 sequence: CASSESWWREYDGELFF. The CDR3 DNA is TGTGCCAGCAGTGAAAGTTGGTGGCGGGAGTACGACGGGGAGCTGTTTTTT.

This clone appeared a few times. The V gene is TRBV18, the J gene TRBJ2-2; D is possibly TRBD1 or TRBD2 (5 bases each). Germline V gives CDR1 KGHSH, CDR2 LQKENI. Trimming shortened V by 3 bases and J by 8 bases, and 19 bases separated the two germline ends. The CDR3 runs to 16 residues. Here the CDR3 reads CASSPPGPPGWGELFF. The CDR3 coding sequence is TGTGCCAGCTCACCCCCGGGACCGCCCGGCTGGGGGGAGCTGTTTTTT.

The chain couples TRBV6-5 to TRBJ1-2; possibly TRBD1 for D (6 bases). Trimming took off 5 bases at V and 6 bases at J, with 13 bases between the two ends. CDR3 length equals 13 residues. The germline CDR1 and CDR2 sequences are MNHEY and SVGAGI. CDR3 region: CASSPGVVNGYTF. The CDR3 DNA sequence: TGTGCCAGCAGTCCAGGGGTAGTAAATGGCTACACCTTC.